This entry lists 21 T cell receptor beta chains sequenced from one sample in a study of blood T cell repertoires in COVID-19 (dated by TCRdb to the early 2020s). Library preparation was by the immunoSEQ multiplex PCR assay. TCRdb took this table from immuneACCESS and kept in-frame rearrangements with V and J called. Such tables lack part of the clones; where checked against another copy, unresolved V genes explain under half of the gap, and the rest is unexplained. This sample comprises a few hundred thousand clones, 85% to 90% of them detected only once. The ten largest clones add up to approximately 2.3% of the sample. The sequenced sample was peripheral blood. These receptors were collected from a woman aged 60-75 years with COVID-19, enrolled during active disease.

J is TRBJ1-2 and V is TRBV6-5, with D tentatively TRBD1 (5 bases). Trimming took off 6 bases at V and 3 bases at J, with 11 bases between the two ends. The CDR3 consists of 13 residues. The germline V gene encodes CDR1 MNHEY and CDR2 SVGAGI. CDR3 region: CASRDGGDYGYTF. The CDR3 DNA follows: TGTGCCAGCAGAGACGGGGGGGACTATGGCTACACCTTC.

V gene TRBV7-2 combines with J gene TRBJ2-2; a possible D gene is TRBD2 (6 bases). The V end lost 2 bases, the J end lost 5 bases, and 6 bases lay between the germline ends. CDR3 length: 13 residues. Germline V gene sequence: CDR1 SGHTA, CDR2 FQGNSA. CDR3 sequence reads: CASSLSGTGELFF. The CDR3 region has the DNA TGTGCCAGCAGCTTAAGCGGGACCGGGGAGCTGTTTTTT.

This clone appeared a single time. The gene calls are TRBV29-1 and TRBJ1-2; no definite D call. Germline loops: CDR1 SQVTM, CDR2 ANQGSEA. The CDR3 runs 12 residues. V lost 3 bases and J 8 bases, leaving 13 bases between the germline ends. The CDR3 loop is CSVETADYGYTF. DNA for the CDR3: TGCAGCGTTGAGACTGCGGATTACGGCTACACCTTC.

This clone occurred once. The gene calls are TRBV5-4 and TRBJ2-3; 7 bases line up with TRBD1. Unmatched junction bases numbered 6, after V lost 1 base and J lost 7 bases. The CDR3 is 14 amino acids. CDR1 is SGHNT and CDR2 is YYREEE in the germline V gene (reference sequence). CDR3 in DNA: TGTGCCAGCAGCTTGCGTGGACAGGCGTATACGCAGTATTTT. Protein sequence: CASSLRGQAYTQYF.

J is TRBJ1-5 and V is TRBV2, with TRBD1 matching 7 bases. CDR3 size: 15 residues. Germline V gene data show CDR1 as SNHLY and CDR2 as FYNNEI. The V gene end was trimmed by 7 bases and the J gene end by 1 base; junction bases not matched to a gene: 7. This chain's CDR3 is CASNSYRGSNQPQHF. DNA for the CDR3: TGTGCCAGCAACAGTTACAGGGGCAGCAATCAGCCCCAGCATTTT.

The chain joins TRBV4-3 to TRBJ1-2; D ambiguous. The CDR3 sequence is 17 residues long. Between the trimmed V and J ends, which lost 0 bases and 1 base, there was a span of 15 bases. Germline CDR1 reads LGHNA; CDR2 reads YSLEER. This CDR3 is CASSQELGAVGNYGYTF. CDR3 nucleotides: TGCGCCAGCAGCCAAGAGCTGGGTGCGGTGGGTAACTATGGCTACACCTTC.

This clone appeared a few times. The CDR3 DNA sequence: TGTGCCAGCAGTGTCGGCCAGGGGCTTGGCTACACCTTC. Its protein is CASSVGQGLGYTF. J is TRBJ1-2 and V is TRBV2, with a tentative D call TRBD1 (6 bases). The CDR3 is 13 residues long. Trimming took off 4 bases at V and 7 bases at J, with 13 bases between the two ends. CDR1 and CDR2 (germline): SNHLY, FYNNEI.

This chain connects TRBV6-2 or TRBV6-3 to TRBJ2-1; 8 positions agree with TRBD1. CDR1 and CDR2 (germline): MNHEY, SVGEGT. The CDR3 extends over 18 amino acids. With 6 bases clipped from V and 0 bases from J, the junction kept 13 bases outside the gene matches. CDR3 in DNA: TGTGCCAGCAGCGAAAGCGCCCGGGACAGGTTCTCCTACAATGAGCAGTTCTTC. Its translation: CASSESARDRFSYNEQFF.

This CDR3 is CASSQVVLNTEAFF. As DNA, the CDR3 is TGTGCCAGCAGCCAAGTCGTTTTGAACACTGAAGCTTTCTTT. The chain couples TRBV4-2 to TRBJ1-1; no reliable D call. With 1 base removed from V and 0 bases from J, the gap between germline ends came to 6 bases. Germline CDR1 and CDR2: LGHNA and YNFKEQ. The length of the CDR3 is 14 residues.

DNA for the CDR3: TGCGCCAGCAACCGGGGCGGGGAGCTGTTTTTT. Translation gives CASNRGGELFF. The chain employs TRBV5-1 and TRBJ2-2, with D perhaps matching TRBD2 (5 bases). The CDR3 is made up of 11 amino acids. The germline V and J ends were trimmed by 6 bases and 7 bases, with 7 bases remaining between them. From germline, CDR1 is SGHRS and CDR2 YFSETQ.

This rearrangement joins TRBV2 to TRBJ1-1, with 7 bases aligning to TRBD1. Germline V gene data show CDR1 as SNHLY and CDR2 as FYNNEI. The CDR3 sequence is 14 residues long. With V trimmed by 7 bases and J by 4 bases, 9 bases remained unmatched. CDR3 region: CASTAYTGVTEAFF. CDR3 DNA sequence: TGTGCCAGCACGGCCTACACAGGGGTCACTGAAGCTTTCTTT.

The CDR3, as DNA: TGTGCCAGTAGGAGACAGGGAATGAACACTGAAGCTTTCTTT. This encodes CASRRQGMNTEAFF. The chain recombines TRBV19 with TRBJ1-1, with 7 nucleotides matching TRBD1. CDR1 and CDR2 from the germline V gene are LNHDA and SQIVND (reference sequence). The CDR3 is 14 amino acids. Losses at the gene ends were 6 bases for V and 0 bases for J; bases not matched to a gene: 4. Drawing the rest from reference TRBV19 and TRBJ1-1, the complete variable domain is DGGITQSPKYLFRKEGQNVTLSCEQNLNHDAMYWYRQDPGQGLRLIYYSQIVNDFQKGDIAEGYSVSREKKESFPLTVTSAQKNPTAFYLCASRRQGMNTEAFFGQGTRLTVV.

This rearrangement joins TRBV6-2 or TRBV6-3 to TRBJ1-1; tentative D call: TRBD1 (5 bases). Germline lookup yields CDR1 MNHEY and CDR2 SVGEGT. This CDR3 spans 16 amino acids. V was pared by 0 bases and J by 6 bases, with 17 bases between. The DNA of the CDR3 is TGTGCCAGCAGTTACTCGAACTTCAGGCGGGGGGCTGAAGCTTTCTTT. Its translation: CASSYSNFRRGAEAFF.

This sequence joins TRBV25-1 and TRBJ2-5, with 12 bases matching TRBD2. The length of the CDR3 is 13 residues. Per the germline V gene, CDR1 is MGHDK and CDR2 is SYGVNS. The V gene end was trimmed by 8 bases and the J gene end by 2 bases; junction bases not matched to a gene: 0. DNA for the CDR3: TGTGCCAGCGGACTAGCGGGGCAAGAGACCCAGTACTTC. Its protein is CASGLAGQETQYF.

As regards this clone: The junction differs from germline at one of its ends, possibly a read error. The chain uses TRBV7-7 and TRBJ2-2; tentative D call: TRBD2 (5 bases). This CDR3 has 15 amino acids. Per germline, CDR1 SSHAT and CDR2 FNYEAQ (reference sequence). This CDR3 is CASSLDSGGIGELFF. DNA of the CDR3: TGTGCTAGCAGCTTAGATTCTGGAGGCATCGGGGAGCTGTTTTTT.

The chain carries TRBV19 and TRBJ1-2; TRBD1 matches 12 bases. The CDR3 is 15 residues long. Germline V gives CDR1 LNHDA, CDR2 SQIVND (reference sequence). The ends lost 6 bases at V and 4 bases at J; junction bases unmatched: 6. CDR3 sequence reads: CASSTGTGGFYGYTF. CDR3 in DNA: TGTGCCAGTAGCACCGGGACAGGGGGCTTCTATGGCTACACCTTC.

The J gene is TRBJ2-7, the V gene TRBV6-2 or TRBV6-3, with a possible D match to TRBD2 (5 bases). This CDR3 contains 15 residues. The V gene's germline CDR1 is MNHEY and CDR2 SVGEGT. V lost 4 bases and J lost 0, with 13 bases in between. CDR3 in amino acids: CASSSPSGNSYEQYF. In DNA form, the CDR3 reads TGTGCCAGCAGTTCCCCCTCGGGAAACTCCTACGAGCAGTACTTC.

V and J are TRBV7-9 and TRBJ2-7; the D gene is possibly TRBD2 (6 bases). V was cut by 6 bases and J by 0 bases, with 15 bases left in between. Germline CDR1 reads SEHNR; CDR2 reads FQNEAQ (reference sequence). The CDR3 is made up of 15 amino acids. The CDR3 nucleotides are TGTGCCAGCAGGAGGCTTAGCGGTAGCTCCTACGAGCAGTACTTC. Protein product: CASRRLSGSSYEQYF.

V is TRBV11-1 and J is TRBJ2-1, with D maybe TRBD2 (6 bases). Germline V gives CDR1 SGHAT, CDR2 FQDESV (reference sequence). This CDR3 comprises 13 residues. Deletions cut 5 bases from V and 8 bases from J, with 13 bases between. In DNA, the CDR3 is TGTGCCAGCAGCGCCGAACTAGCCCATGAGCAGTTCTTC. It specifies CASSAELAHEQFF.

V gene TRBV9 combines with J gene TRBJ1-2; D is unclear. The CDR3 consists of 14 residues. Germline CDR1 reads SGDLS; CDR2 reads YYNGEE. V lost 2 bases to trimming and J lost 2 bases, with 10 bases between them. The CDR3 coding sequence is TGTGCCAGCAGCGTCCCGGGCGGGAACTATGGCTACACCTTC. Amino acids: CASSVPGGNYGYTF.

The chain uses TRBV7-2 and TRBJ1-2, with 7 bases matching TRBD1. This CDR3 comprises 15 residues. The V and J ends lost 0 bases and 6 bases, in that order; junction bases with no gene match: 7. Germline V gene sequence: CDR1 SGHTA, CDR2 FQGNSA. As DNA, the CDR3 is TGTGCCAGCAGCTTAGCTCCTAGGGGGCGAGATGGCTACACCTTC. Translation gives CASSLAPRGRDGYTF.